The rows below give T cell receptor beta chains drawn from one sample of a study of lymphopenia after photon versus proton radiotherapy. This table comes from immunoSEQ multiplex PCR, and its TCRdb copy is limited to in-frame clones, with some not included. The sample shows about 6,800 clones, roughly 93% of them seen only once. The material sequenced was peripheral blood, taken from a patient treated with photon-based radiotherapy. The receptors come from a woman in her fifties or sixties with cholangiocarcinoma. Each CDR3 is given with its conserved first and last residue. The D gene is left open where the match is weak. Part of the rows lack a size; the others show once, few, many or a class for expanded clones.

d_gene	abundance	v_gene	j_gene	CDR3aa	CDR3nt
-	-	TRBV25-1	TRBJ1-1	CASSEYTPKENTEAFF	TGTGCCAGCAGTGAATATACCCCAAAGGAGAACACTGAAGCTTTCTTT
TRBD2	-	TRBV7-2	TRBJ2-3	CASSLRRGGRTDTQYF	TGTGCCAGCAGCTTACGACGGGGGGGCCGTACAGATACGCAGTATTTT
-	-	TRBV5-4	TRBJ2-1	CASSLAGTGPYNEQFF	TGTGCCAGCAGCTTGGCCGGCACCGGTCCCTACAATGAGCAGTTCTTC
-	-	TRBV5-4	TRBJ1-1	CASSLAPGRRVNTEAFF	TGTGCCAGCAGCTTGGCCCCGGGACGGCGAGTGAACACTGAAGCTTTCTTT
-	-	TRBV4-3	TRBJ1-3	CASSQGYSGNTIYF	TGCGCCAGCAGCCAGGGTTACTCTGGAAACACCATATATTTT
-	-	TRBV18	TRBJ1-2	CASREGSSSYGYTF	TGTGCCAGCCGAGAAGGGTCGTCGTCCTATGGCTACACCTTC
TRBD2	-	TRBV5-6	TRBJ2-1	CASSGSSGRPYNEQFF	TGTGCCAGCAGCGGTTCTAGCGGGCGCCCCTACAATGAGCAGTTCTTC
-	-	TRBV7-2	TRBJ1-2	CASSNPVGGGYGYTF	TGTGCCAGCAGCAATCCGGTCGGGGGTGGCTATGGCTACACCTTC
-	-	TRBV11-2	TRBJ1-3	CASSLVRGFGNTIYF	TGTGCCAGCAGCTTAGTGAGGGGATTTGGAAACACCATATATTTT
-	-	TRBV4-1	TRBJ2-7	CASGYEQYF	TGCGCCAGCGGTTACGAGCAGTACTTC
-	-	TRBV7-2	TRBJ2-5	CASSLGTRRVQETQYF	TGTGCCAGCAGCTTAGGAACGAGAAGGGTGCAAGAGACCCAGTACTTC
-	-	TRBV28	TRBJ1-4	CASSSGIGRTTNEKLFF	TGTGCCAGCAGTTCAGGGATCGGACGGACAACTAATGAAAAACTGTTTTTT
TRBD2	-	TRBV7-9	TRBJ2-3	CASSSLLRLAGGRTDTQYF	TGTGCCAGCAGCAGCCTTCTGCGACTAGCGGGGGGCCGCACAGATACGCAGTATTTT
-	-	TRBV5-1	TRBJ1-1	CASSSRDGALEAFF	TGCGCCAGCAGCTCCCGGGACGGAGCTCTTGAAGCTTTCTTT
-	-	TRBV9	TRBJ1-4	CASSGGRGEKLFF	TGTGCCAGCAGCGGCGGCAGGGGTGAAAAACTGTTTTTT
TRBD1	-	TRBV25-1	TRBJ1-6	CATQNPGGARSPLHF	TGTGCCACCCAAAACCCAGGGGGCGCGAGATCACCCCTCCACTTT
TRBD1	-	TRBV6-5	TRBJ1-1	CASSRDRGFSFF	TGTGCCAGCAGTCGGGACAGGGGGTTCTCTTTCTTT
TRBD1	-	TRBV28	TRBJ1-2	CASSFPGGNYGYTF	TGTGCCAGCAGTTTTCCAGGGGGAAACTATGGCTACACCTTC
-	once	TRBV5-1	TRBJ1-6	CASSLGGVNVSPLHF	TGCGCCAGCAGCTTGGGCGGGGTAAATGTTTCACCCCTCCACTTT
TRBD1	-	TRBV11-2	TRBJ2-7	CASSLVQGAHYEQYF	TGTGCCAGCAGCTTAGTCCAGGGGGCCCACTACGAGCAGTACTTC
TRBD1	-	TRBV9	TRBJ1-2	CASSVGGQARNYGYTF	TGTGCCAGCAGCGTAGGGGGACAGGCGAGAAACTATGGCTACACCTTC
TRBD1	-	TRBV11-3	TRBJ2-7	CASSEDRGRGEQYF	TGTGCCAGCAGCGAAGACAGGGGAAGAGGCGAGCAGTACTTC
-	-	TRBV11-2	TRBJ2-7	CASTDGRGRMRYEQYF	TGTGCCAGCACCGACGGTCGGGGACGGATGCGCTACGAGCAGTACTTC
-	-	TRBV27	TRBJ1-1	CASSPAGTIRNTEAFF	TGTGCCAGCAGTCCCGCTGGGACAATAAGGAACACTGAAGCTTTCTTT
TRBD1	-	TRBV30	TRBJ1-1	CAWTRRDRDSTEAFF	TGTGCCTGGACTCGCAGGGACAGGGATTCCACTGAAGCTTTCTTT
TRBD1	-	TRBV29-1	TRBJ2-2	CSVEGQGADTGELFF	TGCAGCGTTGAGGGACAGGGGGCCGACACCGGGGAGCTGTTTTTT
-	once	TRBV11-3	TRBJ2-2	CASSYKQGRANTGELFF	TGTGCCAGCAGCTACAAACAGGGACGCGCGAACACCGGGGAGCTGTTTTTT
-	-	TRBV6-5	TRBJ2-6	CASTLQGWGVLTF	TGTGCCAGCACCTTACAGGGATGGGGCGTCCTGACTTTC
-	-	TRBV11-2	TRBJ1-1	CASSSVWARSNTEAFF	TGTGCCAGCAGCTCTGTCTGGGCCCGGTCGAACACTGAAGCTTTCTTT
-	once	TRBV7-9	TRBJ1-1	CASSLQEGGTEAFF	TGTGCCAGCAGCTTACAGGAGGGAGGGACTGAAGCTTTCTTT
-	-	TRBV19	TRBJ2-5	CASSIGQTQYF	TGTGCCAGTAGTATAGGTCAGACCCAGTACTTC
TRBD2	-	TRBV18	TRBJ2-3	CASSPGLAGASGTDTQYF	TGTGCCAGCTCACCAGGACTAGCGGGGGCTTCGGGCACAGATACGCAGTATTTT
-	-	TRBV19	TRBJ2-7	CASSKGELSYEQYF	TGTGCCAGTAGCAAAGGGGAGCTCTCCTACGAGCAGTACTTC
TRBD2	-	TRBV10-3	TRBJ2-1	CAIKGSGGANEQFF	TGTGCCATCAAGGGGAGCGGGGGGGCGAATGAGCAGTTCTTC
TRBD1	-	TRBV5-4	TRBJ1-2	CASSSRTGTATYTF	TGTGCCAGCAGTTCCCGGACAGGAACCGCAACCTACACCTTC
TRBD1	-	TRBV18	TRBJ1-2	CASSPQTGGFNYGYTF	TGTGCCAGCTCACCGCAGACAGGGGGCTTTAACTATGGCTACACCTTC
-	-	TRBV7-2	TRBJ2-3	CASSFRRTDTQYF	TGTGCCAGCAGCTTTCGGAGGACAGATACGCAGTATTTT
TRBD2	-	TRBV19	TRBJ2-5	CASSTRTSGRGTETQYF	TGTGCCAGTAGTACAAGGACTAGCGGGCGGGGAACTGAGACCCAGTACTTC
-	-	TRBV30	TRBJ1-2	CACIPGSLGYTF	TGTGCCTGTATCCCGGGGTCTCTGGGCTACACCTTC
TRBD1	-	TRBV18	TRBJ2-7	CASSPGQVSEQYF	TGTGCCAGCTCACCAGGACAGGTCAGCGAGCAGTACTTC
-	-	TRBV5-6	TRBJ2-7	CASSDLGEQYF	TGTGCCAGCAGCGACTTGGGGGAGCAGTACTTC
-	once	TRBV4-3	TRBJ1-2	CASSQDGGAGYGYTF	TGCGCCAGCAGCCAAGATGGAGGGGCCGGCTATGGCTACACCTTC
-	-	TRBV7-2	TRBJ1-5	CASRPTGSSNQPQHF	TGTGCCAGCAGACCAACAGGGAGTAGCAATCAGCCCCAGCATTTT
TRBD2	-	TRBV19	TRBJ2-3	CASSSRRLAGGAQYF	TGTGCCAGTTCTTCCAGGCGGCTAGCGGGGGGGGCGCAGTATTTT
TRBD2	once	TRBV2	TRBJ2-1	CASSPLAGGVDNEQFF	TGTGCCAGCAGTCCCCTAGCGGGGGGCGTCGACAATGAGCAGTTCTTC
-	-	TRBV5-1	TRBJ2-6	CASSLEGDPGANVLTF	TGCGCCAGCAGCTTGGAAGGGGACCCTGGGGCCAACGTCCTGACTTTC
TRBD1	-	TRBV7-6	TRBJ2-7	CASSAAGTGNEQYF	TGTGCCAGCAGCGCCGCCGGGACAGGGAACGAGCAGTACTTC
-	once	TRBV11-2	TRBJ1-2	CASSQPAGYGYTF	TGTGCCAGCAGTCAACCGGCGGGGTATGGCTACACCTTC
TRBD1	-	TRBV11-2	TRBJ1-1	CASSRQGAEAFF	TGTGCCAGCAGTAGACAGGGGGCTGAAGCTTTCTTT
-	-	TRBV6-5	TRBJ2-5	CASSYSMGSGETQYF	TGTGCCAGCAGTTACTCTATGGGGTCGGGGGAGACCCAGTACTTC
-	-	TRBV6-1	TRBJ1-3	CASSDRVYGNTIYF	TGTGCCAGCAGTGACAGGGTATACGGAAACACCATATATTTT
-	-	TRBV18	TRBJ2-1	CASSPDSSPNEQFF	TGTGCCAGCTCACCGGACTCTTCCCCCAATGAGCAGTTCTTC
-	-	TRBV21-1	TRBJ2-5	CASSGYTFSETQYF	TGTGCCAGCAGTGGCTACACTTTCTCTGAGACCCAGTACTTC
-	few	TRBV6-5	TRBJ2-6	CASSWRAHSGANVLTF	TGTGCCAGCAGTTGGAGGGCCCACTCTGGGGCCAACGTCCTGACTTTC